This T cell receptor (beta chain) emerged from a study of blood T cell repertoires in COVID-19. Study background: The United States, Italy and Spain supplied acute and convalescent COVID-19 samples. Sources were T cells, B-cell-depleted T cells, or PBMCs; the material itself was cDNA or gDNA.

In the source study's methods: It was from reference gene primer amplification that nucleated cell counts were estimated. TCRdb's copy holds only in-frame clones and misses some; the assay was immunoSEQ multiplex PCR. V, J and clone size are those of that table, while D and trimming were read from the DNA. The sample shows roughly 220,000 clones, less than 90% of them seen only once. From germline, CDR1 is LGHNT and CDR2 FRNRAP. The CDR3 spans 13 residues. The V gene lost 0 bases and the J gene lost 8 bases, with 10 bases spanning the gap. Sequencing was done on a sample of peripheral blood. This chain uses TRBV12-5 with TRBJ1-2, with unresolved D. The clonotype was recovered from a man aged 25-45 years with active or convalescent COVID-19. The CDR3 sequence: CASGLVPPGGYTF. DNA for the CDR3: TGTGCTAGTGGTTTGGTACCCCCGGGAGGCTACACCTTC. The variable domain in full, completed from reference TRBV12-5 and TRBJ1-2, reads DARVTQTPRHKVTEMGQEVTMRCQPILGHNTVFWYRQTMMQGLELLAYFRNRAPLDDSGMPKDRFSAEMPDATLATLKIQPSEPRDSAVYFCASGLVPPGGYTFGSGTRLTVV.